The clone carrying this T cell receptor beta chain was counted ten times or more. Its target is unknown. This entry is derived from a study of glioma-infiltrating T cells. Trimming took 6 bases from V and 1 from J; bases not matched to a gene: 11. The CDR3 totals 18 residues. Germline CDR1 MNHEY, CDR2 SVGEGT. Using RNA template, CDR3s of TCR alpha and beta were amplified with iRepertoire arm-PCR. For one-step reverse transcription and amplification, about 90-450 ng of tissue mRNA or PBMC total RNA was used. A single record per CDR3 protein comes from TCRdb applying MiXCR to the multiplex PCR reads. The sample lists some 100,000 distinct CDR3 sequences, 20% to 30% seen once, with approximately 35% in the top ten. Findings and caveats of the study: Above-expected tissue-blood divergence occurred in all gliomas, most in low-grade ones. CDR3 overlap between tissue and blood was very small.

The source material was glioma tissue, nonneoplastic brain tissue, or PBMCs (not recorded which). The genes are TRBV6-2 or TRBV6-3 and TRBJ2-5, with 13 positions matching TRBD2. This TCR derives from a human donor with low-grade glioma or glioblastoma, undergoing nonglioma brain surgery, or in good health (not recorded which). This chain's CDR3 is CASSLGLAGEPRQETQYF. The CDR3 nucleotides read TGTGCCAGCAGCCTCGGACTAGCGGGGGAGCCTCGCCAAGAGACCCAGTACTTC.